These 23 T cell receptor beta chains came from one sample sequenced in a study of type 1 regulatory T cells. These receptors' antigens are unknown. TCRdb itself ran the reads through MiXCR, one entry per CDR3 protein. The table has just under 65,000 distinct CDR3 sequences, approximately 47% seen once. Sequences were obtained from cultured non-Tr1 T cells, either the whole culture or a sorted T cell fraction (not recorded which). Receptors originate from a human donor in good health.

The chain combines TRBV5-1 with TRBJ2-4, with D possibly called TRBD1 or TRBD2 (5 bases each). Per the germline V gene, CDR1 is SGHRS and CDR2 is YFSETQ. The CDR3 is made up of 15 amino acids. Trimming shortened V by 1 base and J by 8 bases, and 16 bases separated the two germline ends. CDR3 nucleotide sequence: TGCGCCAGCAGCTTGACCAGCGACCGGGGCGACATTCAGTACTTC. Protein: CASSLTSDRGDIQYF.

The table lists this clonotype with a few counts. The chain carries TRBV7-9 and TRBJ1-2; 9 bases are shared with TRBD1. Germline CDR1 reads SEHNR; CDR2 reads FQNEAQ (reference sequence). V dropped 3 bases and J dropped 6; count of bases not matched to a gene: 5. The CDR3 is 14 amino acids. CDR3 nucleotide sequence: TGTGCCAGCAGCTTCGGACAGGGGCGGGATGGCTACACCTTC. Its protein product is CASSFGQGRDGYTF.

This clonotype appeared once. This CDR3 is CASSGGPGANVLTF. CDR3 coding DNA: TGTGCCAGCAGTGGAGGGCCTGGGGCCAACGTCCTGACTTTC. The chain employs TRBV2 and TRBJ2-6; possible D gene TRBD2, 5 bases. The CDR3 totals 14 residues. Germline-derived CDR1 and CDR2 are SNHLY and FYNNEI. V was trimmed by 4 bases and J by 2 bases, leaving 6 bases between them.

The chain joins TRBV10-3 to TRBJ2-1; 8 bases are shared with TRBD1. The CDR3 extends over 11 amino acids. Trimming removed 10 bases from V and 7 bases from J; junction bases left unmatched: 3. Germline CDR1 is ENHRY and CDR2 is SYGVKD. Written as DNA, the CDR3 is TGTGCCACGACAGGGGATAATGAGCAGTTCTTC. This codes for CATTGDNEQFF.

This chain joins TRBV20-1 and TRBJ2-3, with no clear D. Germline CDR1 reads DFQATT; CDR2 reads SNEGSKA (reference sequence). This CDR3 region has 13 residues. V dropped 1 base and J dropped 2 bases, with 7 bases sitting between them. CDR3 in amino acids: CSARGFYTDTQYF. Written as DNA, the CDR3 is TGCAGTGCTAGAGGATTCTACACAGATACGCAGTATTTT.

The V gene is TRBV7-2, the J gene TRBJ2-7; 9 bases align to TRBD1. The V and J ends lost 0 bases and 3 bases, in that order; junction bases with no gene match: 3. The CDR3 is 15 amino acids. Germline loops: CDR1 SGHTA, CDR2 FQGNSA. In DNA form, the CDR3 reads TGTGCCAGCAGCTTAGCCCCGGGACAGGGCTACGAGCAGTACTTC. This codes for CASSLAPGQGYEQYF.

The chain couples TRBV5-5 to TRBJ1-2; unclear D gene. Germline CDR1 is SGHKS and CDR2 is YYEKEE (reference sequence). The CDR3 spans 14 residues. The ends were cut back, 4 bases at V and 2 bases at J, with 12 bases in the middle. The CDR3 protein is CASSALDGNYGYTF. The CDR3 DNA reads TGTGCCAGCAGCGCCCTCGACGGGAACTATGGCTACACCTTC.

In its sample, this clonotype was seen once. This chain joins TRBV7-2 and TRBJ2-1; weak D call: TRBD1 (6 bases). This CDR3 comprises 13 residues. Trimming stripped 5 bases from V and 9 bases from J, with 14 bases between. The V gene's germline CDR1 is SGHTA and CDR2 FQGNSA. Here the CDR3 reads CASSVGQWGEQFF. The CDR3 coding sequence is TGTGCCAGCAGCGTTGGACAGTGGGGTGAGCAGTTCTTC.

The chain recombines TRBV6-1 with TRBJ1-5, with D possibly matching TRBD1 (6 bases). Trimming cost V 3 bases and J 5 bases, with 20 bases left between them. Germline lookup yields CDR1 MNHNS and CDR2 SASEGT. This CDR3 is 17 amino acids long. CDR3 DNA: TGTGCCAGCAGTGATCAGGAGGGCAGGGGTTTCGATCAGCCCCAGCATTTT. It translates to CASSDQEGRGFDQPQHF.

The chain couples TRBV12-3 or TRBV12-4 to TRBJ1-1, with a tentative D call TRBD1 (5 bases). The CDR3 spans 13 residues. Trimming took off 6 bases at V and 0 bases at J, with 8 bases between the two ends. The CDR3 nucleotides read TGTGCCAGCAGACAACAGGTGAACACTGAAGCTTTCTTT. This encodes CASRQQVNTEAFF.

This clonotype has just a few counts. The V call is TRBV18, the J call TRBJ2-3; 11 positions agree with TRBD2. V was clipped by 2 bases and J by 2 bases; unmatched bases: 6. The CDR3 length is 17 residues. Germline CDR1 is KGHSH and CDR2 is LQKENI. For the CDR3, the DNA is TGTGCCAGCTCACCATACTTACTAGCGGGAGTCACAGATACGCAGTATTTT. Translating gives CASSPYLLAGVTDTQYF. The variable domain in full, completed from reference TRBV18 and TRBJ2-3, reads NAGVMQNPRHLVRRRGQEARLRCSPMKGHSHVYWYRQLPEEGLKFMVYLQKENIIDESGMPKERFSAEFPKEGPSILRIQQVVRGDSAAYFCASSPYLLAGVTDTQYFGPGTRLTVL.

This clonotype was observed a handful of times. A junction boundary mismatches the germline segment, possibly from a read error. The V gene is TRBV7-7, the J gene TRBJ2-3; D gene unclear. The CDR3 extends over 13 amino acids. Per the germline V gene, CDR1 is SSHAT and CDR2 is FNYEAQ (reference sequence). The CDR3 DNA reads as TGTGCTAGCAGCGCCTCAGGCACAGATACGCAGTATTTT. Encoded protein: CASSASGTDTQYF.

The chain employs TRBV19 and TRBJ1-2; D unresolved. The CDR3 consists of 15 residues. Germline V gives CDR1 LNHDA, CDR2 SQIVND (reference sequence). Trimming stripped 8 bases from V and 5 bases from J, with 21 bases between. CDR3 sequence: CASQQTQRSLYGYTF. The DNA for the CDR3 is TGTGCCAGTCAACAGACCCAACGGTCCCTGTATGGCTACACCTTC. The variable domain in full, completed from reference TRBV19 and TRBJ1-2, reads DGGITQSPKYLFRKEGQNVTLSCEQNLNHDAMYWYRQDPGQGLRLIYYSQIVNDFQKGDIAEGYSVSREKKESFPLTVTSAQKNPTAFYLCASQQTQRSLYGYTFGSGTRLTVV.

This clonotype was observed once. The J gene is TRBJ2-5, the V gene TRBV27, with D maybe TRBD1 (6 bases). The CDR3 runs 16 residues. V lost 3 bases to trimming and J lost 6 bases, with 20 bases between them. Germline CDR1 and CDR2: MNHEY and SMNVEV (reference sequence). The CDR3 nucleotides are TGTGCCAGCAGTTTGAGAGGGGGTGGTTTGGAAAAGACCCAGTACTTC. This sequence encodes CASSLRGGGLEKTQYF.

Note on this clonotype: The junction differs from germline at one of its ends, possibly a read error. The chain employs TRBV12-3 or TRBV12-4 and TRBJ2-3; a possible D gene is TRBD2 (7 bases). The CDR3 consists of 15 residues. The CDR3 DNA follows: TGTGCCAGCAGTTTAAGGGGGGGCTACACAGATACGCGGTATTTT. The encoded protein is CASSLRGGYTDTRYF.

This clonotype appeared a few times. The rearrangement uses TRBV6-1 and TRBJ2-6, with D possibly TRBD1 on 6 matching bases. The germline V gene encodes CDR1 MNHNS and CDR2 SASEGT. The CDR3 contains 17 residues. V was shortened by 6 bases and J by 1 base, with 16 bases between the two germline ends. Here the CDR3 reads CASRDFTGKSGANVLTF. The CDR3 DNA sequence: TGTGCCAGCAGGGATTTCACAGGGAAGTCTGGGGCCAACGTCCTGACTTTC.

The chain joins TRBV27 to TRBJ1-3; no clear D gene. The CDR3 consists of 13 residues. The V gene's germline CDR1 is MNHEY and CDR2 SMNVEV (reference sequence). Trimming cost V 5 bases and J 10 bases, with 15 bases left between them. The chain's CDR3 is CASSASLGGTIYF. In DNA, the CDR3 is TGTGCCAGCAGTGCCTCTCTCGGAGGGACCATATATTTT.

This sequence joins TRBV6-6 and TRBJ2-3; 8 nucleotides line up with TRBD1. Trimming took 5 bases from V and 5 from J; bases not matched to a gene: 9. The CDR3 is 15 residues long. Germline V gene sequence: CDR1 MNHNY, CDR2 SVGAGI (reference sequence). This CDR3 is CASSTSTGAKDTQYF. CDR3 in DNA: TGTGCCAGCAGTACCTCGACAGGGGCAAAAGATACGCAGTATTTT.

This clonotype was found a few times. The J gene is TRBJ2-7, the V gene TRBV2, with D perhaps matching TRBD1 (6 bases). The germline V and J ends were trimmed by 3 bases and 0 bases, with 15 bases remaining between them. The CDR3 runs 16 residues. Germline values: CDR1 SNHLY, CDR2 FYNNEI. The CDR3 protein is CASSDGTLGGSYEQYF. CDR3 coding DNA: TGTGCCAGCAGTGATGGGACCTTAGGGGGCTCCTACGAGCAGTACTTC.

The chain couples TRBV12-3 or TRBV12-4 to TRBJ2-3; D is perhaps TRBD2 (5 bases). The CDR3 extends over 15 amino acids. The V end was cut by 5 bases, the J end by 4 bases, with 16 bases between. The CDR3 spells CASSTRGLGADTQYF. The CDR3 DNA reads TGTGCCAGCAGTACTCGGGGTCTAGGCGCAGATACGCAGTATTTT.

Concerning this clonotype itself: Sequence at one end of the junction differs from germline and may be a read error. V gene TRBV7-7 combines with J gene TRBJ2-5; a weak D match, TRBD2 (6 bases). The CDR3 contains 15 residues. Germline V gene sequence: CDR1 SSHAT, CDR2 FNYEAQ (reference sequence). This chain's CDR3 is CASSSSAGIQETQYF. The CDR3 DNA sequence: TGTGCTAGCAGCTCTTCGGCGGGGATCCAAGAGACCCAGTACTTC.

The chain combines TRBV4-3 with TRBJ1-6, with TRBD1 identical over 8 bases. The CDR3 covers 15 residues. Germline V gene lookup returns CDR1 LGHNA and CDR2 YSLEER. V lost 3 bases and J lost 9; bases outside the gene matches: 7. Here the CDR3 DNA reads TGCGCCAGCAGCCAGGATCACAGGGGGTCTTCACCCCTCCACTTT. Protein product: CASSQDHRGSSPLHF.

The gene calls are TRBV4-2 and TRBJ2-1; either TRBD1 or TRBD2 may supply D (5 bases each). The CDR3 totals 17 residues. CDR1 and CDR2 from the germline V gene are LGHNA and YNFKEQ. Trimming pared 0 bases from V and 7 bases from J, leaving 19 bases between. The CDR3 region is CASSQDGAGALRNEQFF. In DNA, the CDR3 is TGTGCCAGCAGCCAAGACGGGGCGGGTGCTTTAAGGAATGAGCAGTTCTTC.